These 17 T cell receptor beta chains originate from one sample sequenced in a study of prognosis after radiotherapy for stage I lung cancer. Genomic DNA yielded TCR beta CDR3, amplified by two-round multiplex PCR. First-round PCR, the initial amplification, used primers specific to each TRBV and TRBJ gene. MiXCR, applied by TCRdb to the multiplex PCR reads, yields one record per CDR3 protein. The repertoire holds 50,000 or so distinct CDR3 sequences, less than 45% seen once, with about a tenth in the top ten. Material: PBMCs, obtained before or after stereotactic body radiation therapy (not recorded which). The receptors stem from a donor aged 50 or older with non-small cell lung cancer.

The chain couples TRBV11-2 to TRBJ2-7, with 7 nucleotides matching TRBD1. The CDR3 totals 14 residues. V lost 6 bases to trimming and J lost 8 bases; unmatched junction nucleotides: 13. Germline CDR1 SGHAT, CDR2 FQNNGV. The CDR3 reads CASRDRTGSGQQYF. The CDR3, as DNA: TGTGCCAGCAGGGACAGGACAGGCTCGGGCCAGCAGTACTTC.

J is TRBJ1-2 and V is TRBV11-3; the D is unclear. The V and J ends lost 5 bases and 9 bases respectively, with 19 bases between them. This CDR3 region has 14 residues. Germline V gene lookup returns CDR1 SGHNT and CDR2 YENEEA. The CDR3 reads CASSPNDGIMCYTF. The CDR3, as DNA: TGTGCCAGCAGCCCTAACGACGGCATTATGTGCTACACCTTC.

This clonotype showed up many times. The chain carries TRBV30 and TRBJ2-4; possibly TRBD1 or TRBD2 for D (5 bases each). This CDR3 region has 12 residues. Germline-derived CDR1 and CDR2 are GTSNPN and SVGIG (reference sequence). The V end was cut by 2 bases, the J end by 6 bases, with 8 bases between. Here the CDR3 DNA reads TGTGCCTGGAGTACTGGGGGAAACATTCAGTACTTC. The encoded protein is CAWSTGGNIQYF.

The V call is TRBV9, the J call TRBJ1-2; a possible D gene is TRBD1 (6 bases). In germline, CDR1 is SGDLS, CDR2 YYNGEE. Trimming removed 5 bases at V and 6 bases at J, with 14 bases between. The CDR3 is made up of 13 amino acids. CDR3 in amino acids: CASSAPGTNGYTF. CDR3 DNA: TGTGCCAGCAGTGCTCCCGGGACAAATGGCTACACCTTC.

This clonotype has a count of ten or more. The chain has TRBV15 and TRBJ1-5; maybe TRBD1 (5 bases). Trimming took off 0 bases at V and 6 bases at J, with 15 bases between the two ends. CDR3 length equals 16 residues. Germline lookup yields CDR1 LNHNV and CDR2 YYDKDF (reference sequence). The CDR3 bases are TGTGCCACCAGCAGAGAACTCGGAGGGGTCGGTCAGCCCCAGCATTTT. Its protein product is CATSRELGGVGQPQHF.

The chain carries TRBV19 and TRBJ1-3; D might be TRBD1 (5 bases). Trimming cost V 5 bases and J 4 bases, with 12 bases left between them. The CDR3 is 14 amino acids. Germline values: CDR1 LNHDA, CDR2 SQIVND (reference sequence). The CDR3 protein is CASSPLRTGNTIYF. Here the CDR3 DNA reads TGTGCCAGTAGTCCTCTCAGGACAGGAAACACCATATATTTT. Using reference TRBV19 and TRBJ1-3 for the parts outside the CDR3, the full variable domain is DGGITQSPKYLFRKEGQNVTLSCEQNLNHDAMYWYRQDPGQGLRLIYYSQIVNDFQKGDIAEGYSVSREKKESFPLTVTSAQKNPTAFYLCASSPLRTGNTIYFGEGSWLTVV.

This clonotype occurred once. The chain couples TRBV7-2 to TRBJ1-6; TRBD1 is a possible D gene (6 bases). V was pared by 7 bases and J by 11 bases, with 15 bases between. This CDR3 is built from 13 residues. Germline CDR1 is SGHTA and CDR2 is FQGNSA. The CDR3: CASILTGLAPLHF. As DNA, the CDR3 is TGTGCCAGCATCCTGACAGGTTTGGCACCCCTCCACTTT.

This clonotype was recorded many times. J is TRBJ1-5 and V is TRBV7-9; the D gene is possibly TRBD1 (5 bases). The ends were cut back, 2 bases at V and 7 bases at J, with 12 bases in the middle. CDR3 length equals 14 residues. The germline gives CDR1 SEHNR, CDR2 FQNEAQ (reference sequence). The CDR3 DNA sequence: TGTGCCAGCAGCTTAACAGGTTCGGAACAGCCCCAGCATTTT. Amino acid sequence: CASSLTGSEQPQHF.

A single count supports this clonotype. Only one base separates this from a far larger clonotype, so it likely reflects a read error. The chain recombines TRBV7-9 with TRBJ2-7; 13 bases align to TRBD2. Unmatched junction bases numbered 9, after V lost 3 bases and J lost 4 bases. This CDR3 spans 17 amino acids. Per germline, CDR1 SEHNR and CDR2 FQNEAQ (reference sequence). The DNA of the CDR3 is TGTGCCAGCAGCTTCGCCCACACTAGCGGGAGGGGTTACGAGCAGTACTTC. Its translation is CASSFAHTSGRGYEQYF.

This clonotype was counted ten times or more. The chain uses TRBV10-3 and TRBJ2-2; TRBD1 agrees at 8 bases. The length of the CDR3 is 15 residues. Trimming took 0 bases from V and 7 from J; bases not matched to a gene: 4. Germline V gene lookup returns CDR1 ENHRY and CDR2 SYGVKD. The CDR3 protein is CAISESQGANGELFF. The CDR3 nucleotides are TGTGCCATCAGTGAGTCTCAGGGGGCAAACGGGGAGCTGTTTTTT.

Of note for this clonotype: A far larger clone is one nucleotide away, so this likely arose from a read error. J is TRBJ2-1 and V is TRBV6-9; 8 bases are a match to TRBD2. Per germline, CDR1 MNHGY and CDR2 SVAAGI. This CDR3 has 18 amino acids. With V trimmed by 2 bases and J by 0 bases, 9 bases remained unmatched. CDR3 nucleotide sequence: TGTGCCAGCAGTTATGATCAGACGCGGGAGGCCTCCTACAATGAGCAGTTCTTC. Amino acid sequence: CASSYDQTREASYNEQFF.

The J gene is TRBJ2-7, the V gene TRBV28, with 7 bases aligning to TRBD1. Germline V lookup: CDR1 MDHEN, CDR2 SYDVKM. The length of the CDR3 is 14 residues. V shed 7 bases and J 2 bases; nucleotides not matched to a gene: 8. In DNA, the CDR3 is TGTGCCAGCACCGCCCCGGGACAGACCTACGAGCAGTACTTC. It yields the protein CASTAPGQTYEQYF.

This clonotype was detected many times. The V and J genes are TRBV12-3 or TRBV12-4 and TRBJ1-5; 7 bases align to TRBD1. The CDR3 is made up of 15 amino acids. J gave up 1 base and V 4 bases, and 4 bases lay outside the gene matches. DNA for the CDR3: TGTGCCAGCAGTTCAGGGACAGCAAGCAATCAGCCCCAGCATTTT. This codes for CASSSGTASNQPQHF.

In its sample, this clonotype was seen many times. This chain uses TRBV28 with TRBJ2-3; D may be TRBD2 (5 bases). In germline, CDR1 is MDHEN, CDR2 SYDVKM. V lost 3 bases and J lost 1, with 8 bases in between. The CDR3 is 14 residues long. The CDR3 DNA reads TGTGCCAGCAGTTTTCTTAGCGGCACAGATACGCAGTATTTT. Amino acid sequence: CASSFLSGTDTQYF.

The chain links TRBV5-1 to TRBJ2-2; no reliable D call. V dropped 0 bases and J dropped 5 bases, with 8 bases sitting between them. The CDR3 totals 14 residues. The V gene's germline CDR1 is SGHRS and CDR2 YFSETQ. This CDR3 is CASSLEGLTGELFF. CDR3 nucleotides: TGCGCCAGCAGCTTGGAAGGATTGACCGGGGAGCTGTTTTTT.

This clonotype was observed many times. CDR3: CAWSGLANSYEQYF. The CDR3 DNA reads as TGTGCCTGGAGTGGCCTAGCCAACTCCTACGAGCAGTACTTC. The V gene is TRBV30, the J gene TRBJ2-7, with D possibly matching TRBD2 (5 bases). Trimming removed 1 base at V and 0 bases at J, with 10 bases between. The germline gives CDR1 GTSNPN, CDR2 SVGIG (reference sequence). CDR3 length: 14 amino acids. Filled out from reference TRBV30 and TRBJ2-7, the complete variable domain reads SQTIHQWPATLVQPVGSPLSLECTVEGTSNPNLYWYRQAAGRGLQLLFYSVGIGQISSEVPQNLSASRPQDRQFILSSKKLLLSDSGFYLCAWSGLANSYEQYFGPGTRLTVT.

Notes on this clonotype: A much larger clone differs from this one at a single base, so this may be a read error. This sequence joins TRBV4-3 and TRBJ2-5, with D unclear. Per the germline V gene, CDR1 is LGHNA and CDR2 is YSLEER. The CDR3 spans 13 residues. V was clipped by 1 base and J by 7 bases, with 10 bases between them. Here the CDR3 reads CASSQATRVTQYF. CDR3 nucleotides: TGCGCCAGCAGCCAAGCGACCCGGGTGACCCAGTACTTC.